This T cell receptor (beta chain) was recorded in a study of blood T cell repertoires in COVID-19. Across the whole study: The origin of the acute and convalescent COVID-19 samples was the United States, Italy and Spain. The cDNA or gDNA used as material had been derived from T cells, B-cell-depleted T cells, or PBMCs.

Methods used by the authors: How many nucleated cells were present was estimated from reference gene primer amplification. This table comes from immunoSEQ multiplex PCR, and its TCRdb copy is limited to in-frame clones, with some not included. Clone size and V and J calls were adopted from that table, with D and trimming inferred from the DNA. The table lists roughly 150,000 clones, over 80% of them singletons, with roughly 5.6% in the top ten. Participant age was about 18 to 95 years, and participants resided in about two dozen US areas. Trimming cost V 3 bases and J 6 bases, with 9 bases left between them. The V gene's germline CDR1 is LGHNA and CDR2 YNFKEQ. The CDR3 has 13 amino acids.

The source material was PBMCs or T cells enriched from blood (not recorded which). V and J are TRBV4-2 and TRBJ1-3, with D uncertain. This sequence originates from a man between 65 and 85 years old who had been exposed to COVID-19. The CDR3 region has the DNA TGTGCCAGCAGCCAGGAGCGCAAAAACACCATATATTTT. Its protein is CASSQERKNTIYF.